The T cell receptor (beta chain) under discussion was sequenced for a study of long-term antiretroviral therapy in people with HIV. This clone has just a few counts. immunoSEQ v3.0 was run at survey level. Sequenced by immunoSEQ multiplex PCR; TCRdb stores in-frame clones only, minus some. The sample carries 12,000 or so clones, 70% to 85% recorded once. Germline CDR1 SGHVS, CDR2 FNYEAQ. The CDR3 contains 12 residues. Trimming left V 1 base short and J 7 bases short, with 5 bases between. The TCR was taken from a man aged 35-49 years with HIV. This sequence joins TRBV7-6 and TRBJ2-1; D uncertain. The sample in question was unsorted PBMCs, obtained around 3.1 years before starting antiretroviral therapy. In DNA, the CDR3 is TGTGCCAGCAGCTTAGGCGAGAATGAGCAGTTCTTC. This translates into CASSLGENEQFF.